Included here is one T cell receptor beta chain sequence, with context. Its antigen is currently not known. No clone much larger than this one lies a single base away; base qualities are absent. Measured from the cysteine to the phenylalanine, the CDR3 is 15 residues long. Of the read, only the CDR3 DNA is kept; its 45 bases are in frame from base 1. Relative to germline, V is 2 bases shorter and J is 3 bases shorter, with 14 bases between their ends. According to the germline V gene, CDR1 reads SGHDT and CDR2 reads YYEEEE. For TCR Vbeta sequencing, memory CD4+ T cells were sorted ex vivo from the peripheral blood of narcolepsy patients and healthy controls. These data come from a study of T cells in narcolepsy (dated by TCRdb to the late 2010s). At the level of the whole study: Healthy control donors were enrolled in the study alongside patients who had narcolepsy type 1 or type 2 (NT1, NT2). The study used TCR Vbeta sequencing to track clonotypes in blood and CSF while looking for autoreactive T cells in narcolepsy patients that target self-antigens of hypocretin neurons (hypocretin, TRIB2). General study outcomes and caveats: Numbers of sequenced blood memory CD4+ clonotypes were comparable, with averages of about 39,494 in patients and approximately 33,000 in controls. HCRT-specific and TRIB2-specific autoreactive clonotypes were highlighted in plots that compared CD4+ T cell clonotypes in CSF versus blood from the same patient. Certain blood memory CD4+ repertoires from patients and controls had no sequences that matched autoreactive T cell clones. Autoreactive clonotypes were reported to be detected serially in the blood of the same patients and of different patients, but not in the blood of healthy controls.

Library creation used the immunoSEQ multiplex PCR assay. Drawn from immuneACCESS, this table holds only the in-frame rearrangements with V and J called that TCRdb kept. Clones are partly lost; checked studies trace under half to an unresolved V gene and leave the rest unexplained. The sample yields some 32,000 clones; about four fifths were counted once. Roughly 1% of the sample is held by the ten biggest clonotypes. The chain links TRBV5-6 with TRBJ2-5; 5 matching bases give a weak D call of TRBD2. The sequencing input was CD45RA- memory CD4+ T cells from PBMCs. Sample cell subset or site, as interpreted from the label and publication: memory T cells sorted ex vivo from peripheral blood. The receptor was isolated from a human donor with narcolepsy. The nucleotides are TGTGCCAGCAGCTTACAGCGGTCCGGGGAAGAGACCCAGTACTTC. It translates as CASSLQRSGEETQYF.